This entry lists 20 T cell receptor beta chains sequenced from one sample in a study of shared clonotypes between healthy human individuals. Profiling relied on immunoSEQ multiplex PCR, and the TCRdb table lists in-frame clones only, not all of them. This sample has 470,000 or so clones, with more than 75% found just once. The sequenced material came from PBMCs. The receptors come from a woman aged 35 to 49 in good health. Some clones in this sample may be carry-over from other donors' samples.

This rearrangement joins TRBV5-1 to TRBJ1-1; D unclear. The CDR3 is 15 residues long. Between the trimmed V and J ends, which lost 5 bases and 3 bases, there was a span of 17 bases. The germline V gene encodes CDR1 SGHRS and CDR2 YFSETQ. In DNA form, the CDR3 reads TGCGCCAGCAGGGTTTCCCGCGAGGCGGACACTGAAGCTTTCTTT. Its protein product is CASRVSREADTEAFF.

V and J are TRBV30 and TRBJ1-5; perhaps TRBD1 as D (5 bases). V was cut by 0 bases and J by 12 bases, with 18 bases left in between. There are 14 residues in the CDR3. Looked up from germline, CDR1 is GTSNPN and CDR2 is SVGIG (reference sequence). In DNA form, the CDR3 reads TGTGCCTGGAGTGTATTGGGCCGCCGGGGACTCCAGCATTTT. Translating it yields CAWSVLGRRGLQHF.

The chain joins TRBV11-3 to TRBJ2-3, with D perhaps being TRBD1 or TRBD2 (6 bases each). V was trimmed by 5 bases and J by 4 bases, leaving 16 bases between them. CDR1 and CDR2 (germline): SGHNT, YENEEA. The CDR3 has 15 amino acids. The CDR3 region is CASSPDGGSADTQYF. DNA for the CDR3: TGTGCCAGCAGCCCCGACGGGGGCTCGGCAGATACGCAGTATTTT.

This clone was counted once. This rearrangement joins TRBV28 to TRBJ2-7; D is undetermined. This CDR3 is 15 amino acids long. Germline-derived CDR1 and CDR2 are MDHEN and SYDVKM. Trimming cost V 2 bases and J 3 bases, with 14 bases left between them. The CDR3 nucleotides read TGTGCCAGCAGTTTAATGGCTAGTGCAGACTACGAGCAGTACTTC. Translated: CASSLMASADYEQYF.

The chain joins TRBV14 to TRBJ2-3; 7 bases align to TRBD2. J was trimmed by 0 bases and V by 0 bases; bases with no gene match: 6. The CDR3 spans 17 residues. Germline V gene data show CDR1 as SGHDN and CDR2 as FVKESK. The CDR3 nucleotides are TGTGCCAGCAGCCAAGATCGGGGGAGGGCCAGCACAGATACGCAGTATTTT. Its protein product is CASSQDRGRASTDTQYF. Full variable domain (missing parts from reference TRBV14 and TRBJ2-3): EAGVTQFPSHSVIEKGQTVTLRCDPISGHDNLYWYRRVMGKEIKFLLHFVKESKQDESGMPNNRFLAERTGGTYSTLKVQPAELEDSGVYFCASSQDRGRASTDTQYFGPGTRLTVL.

This clone came up a few times. This sequence joins TRBV5-1 and TRBJ2-3; 11 nucleotides agree with TRBD1. After removal of 3 bases from V and 3 bases from J, the junction contained 6 bases not matched to a gene. Germline-derived CDR1 and CDR2 are SGHRS and YFSETQ. There are 16 residues in the CDR3. The CDR3 sequence: CASSSPGTGGTDTQYF. CDR3 in DNA: TGCGCCAGCAGCTCACCGGGGACAGGGGGAACAGATACGCAGTATTTT.

This clone was picked up many times. V usage is TRBV29-1 and J usage is TRBJ2-5; no definite D call. V was pared by 4 bases and J by 4 bases, with 7 bases between. In germline, CDR1 is SQVTM, CDR2 ANQGSEA. CDR3 length equals 11 residues. The CDR3 sequence is CSVGGTETQYF. The CDR3, as DNA: TGCAGCGTTGGAGGAACAGAGACCCAGTACTTC.

The chain joins TRBV2 to TRBJ2-5, with TRBD1 as a possible D gene (6 bases). The CDR3 is 14 amino acids. V lost 5 bases to trimming and J lost 5 bases, with 15 bases between them. Looked up from germline, CDR1 is SNHLY and CDR2 is FYNNEI. CDR3 sequence reads: CASSPNRVKETQYF. CDR3 bases: TGTGCCAGCAGTCCCAACAGGGTCAAGGAGACCCAGTACTTC.

V usage is TRBV5-1 and J usage is TRBJ2-3; D is possibly TRBD1 or TRBD2 (5 bases each). CDR1 is SGHRS, CDR2 YFSETQ, per germline. This CDR3 is built from 14 residues. The ends were cut back, 0 bases at V and 5 bases at J, with 10 bases in the middle. In nucleotides, the CDR3 is TGCGCCAGCAGCTTGGCGGGGCCGTTAGATACGCAGTATTTT. Translation gives CASSLAGPLDTQYF. Complete variable domain (other parts from reference TRBV5-1 and TRBJ2-3): KAGVTQTPRYLIKTRGQQVTLSCSPISGHRSVSWYQQTPGQGLQFLFEYFSETQRNKGNFPGRFSGRQFSNSRSEMNVSTLELGDSALYLCASSLAGPLDTQYFGPGTRLTVL.

The chain combines TRBV7-3 with TRBJ2-7; no firm D call. CDR1 and CDR2 from the germline V gene are SGHTA and FQGTGA. V was clipped by 3 bases and J by 3 bases, with 12 bases between them. This CDR3 region has 14 residues. The CDR3 sequence: CASSFYGPNYEQYF. The CDR3 DNA sequence: TGTGCCAGCAGCTTCTACGGCCCTAACTACGAGCAGTACTTC.

This clone was detected only a few times. The V gene is TRBV7-9, the J gene TRBJ2-5, with a weak D call TRBD1 (6 bases). CDR3 length equals 15 residues. From germline, CDR1 is SEHNR and CDR2 FQNEAQ (reference sequence). V was pared by 3 bases and J by 4 bases, with 15 bases between. This CDR3 reads CASSLSQGLGETQYF. For the CDR3, the DNA is TGTGCCAGCAGCTTGAGTCAGGGGCTAGGAGAGACCCAGTACTTC.

This clone was detected once. The CDR3 here is CASSLTSYPNEQFF. The CDR3 DNA reads TGCGCCAGCAGCTTGACATCATACCCCAATGAGCAGTTCTTC. The chain uses TRBV5-1 and TRBJ2-1; no definite D call. The CDR3 length is 14 residues. Germline loops: CDR1 SGHRS, CDR2 YFSETQ. V gave up 1 base and J gave up 6 bases, with 11 bases separating them. Together with reference TRBV5-1 and TRBJ2-1, the CDR3 gives the full variable domain: KAGVTQTPRYLIKTRGQQVTLSCSPISGHRSVSWYQQTPGQGLQFLFEYFSETQRNKGNFPGRFSGRQFSNSRSEMNVSTLELGDSALYLCASSLTSYPNEQFFGPGTRLTVL.

The CDR3 nucleotides are TGCGCCAGCAGTGAGAACACGAACACTGAAGCTTTCTTT. Residues: CASSENTNTEAFF. The rearrangement joins TRBV10-2 to TRBJ1-1; D not certain. This CDR3 comprises 13 residues. CDR1 WSHSY and CDR2 SAAADI come from the germline V gene. Trimming pared 2 bases from V and 1 base from J, leaving 5 bases between.

This clone was counted only a few times. The rearrangement links TRBV28 to TRBJ1-2; D is undetermined. V lost 8 bases to trimming and J lost 6 bases, with 4 bases between them. Germline-derived CDR1 and CDR2 are MDHEN and SYDVKM. This CDR3 contains 9 residues. The CDR3 DNA sequence: TGTGCCAGCGGGAATGGCTACACCTTC. This translates into CASGNGYTF.

This clone appeared a single time. The chain combines TRBV2 with TRBJ2-3, with D tentatively TRBD1 (8 bases). The CDR3 runs to 17 residues. The germline CDR1 and CDR2 sequences are SNHLY and FYNNEI. V lost 4 bases and J 1 base, leaving 18 bases between the germline ends. In DNA, the CDR3 is TGTGCCAGCAGTGTACAGGGGGAGGGTTGGGGCACAGATACGCAGTATTTT. Its protein is CASSVQGEGWGTDTQYF.

The chain combines TRBV2 with TRBJ2-1; TRBD2 is a possible D gene (5 bases). The CDR3 is 15 residues long. Germline V lookup: CDR1 SNHLY, CDR2 FYNNEI. The V end lost 2 bases, the J end lost 6 bases, and 14 bases lay between the germline ends. The CDR3 region is CASSERASRPNEQFF. CDR3 bases: TGTGCCAGCAGTGAAAGGGCTAGCAGACCCAATGAGCAGTTCTTC.

This clone has only a few counts. A far larger clone lies a single base away; this is likely a read error. The genes are TRBV5-1 and TRBJ1-1; D is uncertain. CDR3 size: 15 residues. CDR1 and CDR2 (germline): SGHRS, YFSETQ. The CDR3 region has the DNA TGCGCCAGCAGCTGGGCGGTTGACGGCCTGTCTGAAGCTTTATTT. Protein: CASSWAVDGLSEALF.

The chain links TRBV5-1 to TRBJ2-7; D is uncertain. The CDR3 has 11 residues. Germline lookup yields CDR1 SGHRS and CDR2 YFSETQ. V was shortened by 4 bases and J by 8 bases, with 10 bases between the two germline ends. This CDR3 reads CASSMTGQQYF. In nucleotides, the CDR3 is TGCGCCAGCAGCATGACGGGTCAGCAGTACTTC. The complete variable domain, with remaining parts taken from reference TRBV5-1 and TRBJ2-7, reads KAGVTQTPRYLIKTRGQQVTLSCSPISGHRSVSWYQQTPGQGLQFLFEYFSETQRNKGNFPGRFSGRQFSNSRSEMNVSTLELGDSALYLCASSMTGQQYFGPGTRLTVT.

The V gene is TRBV7-9, the J gene TRBJ2-7; D perhaps matches TRBD1 (6 bases). This CDR3 is 13 amino acids long. The germline V gene has CDR1 SEHNR and CDR2 FQNEAQ (reference sequence). V was pared by 2 bases and J by 2 bases, with 7 bases between. CDR3 in DNA: TGTGCCAGCAGCTTAAGGACAGCCTACGAGCAGTACTTC. Translation: CASSLRTAYEQYF.

V is TRBV5-1 and J is TRBJ2-7; no firm D call. V was trimmed by 4 bases and J by 0 bases, leaving 8 bases between them. CDR3 length: 13 residues. CDR1 SGHRS and CDR2 YFSETQ come from the germline V gene. The CDR3 DNA reads TGCGCCAGCAGCCGATCGGACTCCTACGAGCAGTACTTC. It translates to CASSRSDSYEQYF.